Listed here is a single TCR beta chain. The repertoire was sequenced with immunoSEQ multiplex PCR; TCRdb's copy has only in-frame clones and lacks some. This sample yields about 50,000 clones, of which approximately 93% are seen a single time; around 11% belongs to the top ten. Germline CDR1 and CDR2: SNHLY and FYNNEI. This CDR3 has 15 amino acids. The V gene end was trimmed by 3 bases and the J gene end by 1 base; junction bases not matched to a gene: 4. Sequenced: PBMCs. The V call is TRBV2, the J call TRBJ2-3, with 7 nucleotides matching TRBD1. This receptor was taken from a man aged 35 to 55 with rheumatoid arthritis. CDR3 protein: CASSDWDSRTDTQYF. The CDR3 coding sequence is TGTGCCAGCAGTGATTGGGACAGCCGCACAGATACGCAGTATTTT.